Presented here are 17 T cell receptor beta chains from one specimen sequenced in a study of cytomegalovirus exposure and HLA in healthy donors. Primers included in the PCR were 60 Vbeta and 13 Jbeta primers. The data were produced by immunoSEQ multiplex PCR, yet TCRdb's version contains in-frame clones alone and is incomplete. This table has around 190,000 clones, over 65% appearing once. The sequencing input was PBMCs. These receptors were taken from a man aged 35 to 55 in good health and CMV-seropositive.

The chain is built from TRBV18 and TRBJ2-7; 12 positions agree with TRBD2. V dropped 3 bases and J dropped 0; count of bases not matched to a gene: 12. Germline V CDR1 and CDR2: KGHSH, LQKENI. The CDR3 sequence is 19 residues long. The CDR3 DNA sequence: TGTGCCAGCTCACCCCGATTCACTAGCGGGGGGCGGAGCTCCTACGAGCAGTACTTC. Translated, it gives CASSPRFTSGGRSSYEQYF.

V usage is TRBV11-2 and J usage is TRBJ1-2; 9 nucleotides align to TRBD1. This CDR3 has 15 amino acids. Per germline, CDR1 SGHAT and CDR2 FQNNGV. Trimming removed 6 bases from V and 2 bases from J; junction bases left unmatched: 7. The CDR3 region has the DNA TGTGCCAGCAGAGCCGGGACAGGGAGGAACTATGGCTACACCTTC. Its protein is CASRAGTGRNYGYTF. Supplemented by reference TRBV11-2 and TRBJ1-2, the full variable domain reads EAGVAQSPRYKIIEKRQSVAFWCNPISGHATLYWYQQILGQGPKLLIQFQNNGVVDDSQLPKDRFSAERLKGVDSTLKIQPAKLEDSAVYLCASRAGTGRNYGYTFGSGTRLTVV.

The V and J genes are TRBV2 and TRBJ1-6; the D is unclear. Trimming took off 7 bases at V and 5 bases at J, with 24 bases between the two ends. CDR1 and CDR2 (germline): SNHLY, FYNNEI. CDR3 length equals 18 residues. CDR3: CASTGTAPSLSDNSPLHF. CDR3 nucleotides: TGTGCCAGCACGGGAACAGCTCCTTCCCTCTCAGATAATTCACCCCTCCACTTT. Complete variable domain (other parts from reference TRBV2 and TRBJ1-6): EPEVTQTPSHQVTQMGQEVILRCVPISNHLYFYWYRQILGQKVEFLVSFYNNEISEKSEIFDDQFSVERPDGSNFTLKIRSTKLEDSAMYFCASTGTAPSLSDNSPLHFGNGTRLTVT.

The V gene is TRBV28, the J gene TRBJ2-7, with TRBD2 identical over 9 bases. CDR3 length: 15 residues. Trimming cost V 3 bases and J 2 bases; bases outside gene matches: 5. Germline CDR1 and CDR2: MDHEN and SYDVKM. The DNA of the CDR3 is TGTGCCAGCAGTTTCGGCGGGAGGGTAGCCTACGAGCAGTACTTC. Translating gives CASSFGGRVAYEQYF.

The CDR3 spells CASRNTRDREFGYTF. CDR3 DNA sequence: TGTGCCAGCAGAAACACCCGGGACAGGGAATTTGGCTACACCTTC. The rearrangement links TRBV28 to TRBJ1-2; 9 bases are a match to TRBD1. The CDR3 extends over 15 amino acids. The germline gives CDR1 MDHEN, CDR2 SYDVKM. Losses at the gene ends were 6 bases for V and 7 bases for J; bases not matched to a gene: 12.

The chain carries TRBV5-1 and TRBJ2-1; TRBD1 aligns across 7 bases. The length of the CDR3 is 15 residues. J lost 6 bases, V lost 2 bases, and 8 bases had no gene match. Germline V gene data show CDR1 as SGHRS and CDR2 as YFSETQ. The CDR3 DNA is TGCGCCAGCAGCTTTATATCTCGACAGGGCAATGAGCAGTTCTTC. This codes for CASSFISRQGNEQFF.

CDR3 residues: CASSLVGTGGADTQYF. CDR3 bases: TGTGCCAGCAGCTTAGTCGGAACAGGGGGCGCAGATACGCAGTATTTT. The rearrangement links TRBV7-2 to TRBJ2-3; 9 nucleotides line up with TRBD1. Germline values: CDR1 SGHTA, CDR2 FQGNSA. Trimming at V came to 1 base and at J to 4 bases, leaving 6 bases not matched to a gene. The length of the CDR3 is 16 residues.

The CDR3 protein is CASSESRAAMYNEQFF. The CDR3 DNA is TGCGCCAGCAGTGAGTCTCGAGCGGCCATGTACAATGAGCAGTTCTTC. The J gene is TRBJ2-1, the V gene TRBV10-1, with a possible D match to TRBD2 (5 bases). The V gene's germline CDR1 is WNHNN and CDR2 SYGVQD (reference sequence). The CDR3 contains 16 residues. The germline V and J ends were trimmed by 0 bases and 4 bases, with 13 bases remaining between them.

The genes are TRBV28 and TRBJ2-1; 10 bases match TRBD2. This CDR3 region has 16 residues. Germline loops: CDR1 MDHEN, CDR2 SYDVKM. Trimming at V came to 4 bases and at J to 1 base, leaving 4 bases not matched to a gene. In DNA, the CDR3 is TGTGCCAGCAGTTCCCTTAGCGGGAGGTCCTACAATGAGCAGTTCTTC. Residues: CASSSLSGRSYNEQFF.

This chain links TRBV6-1 with TRBJ1-1; D unresolved. Germline loops: CDR1 MNHNS, CDR2 SASEGT. The CDR3 is 15 residues long. V shed 6 bases and J shed 3 bases, with 17 bases lying between them. DNA of the CDR3: TGTGCCAGCAGGGGGAGGGAAAATACCGACACTGAAGCTTTCTTT. Amino acid sequence: CASRGRENTDTEAFF.

This chain uses TRBV7-9 with TRBJ2-7; tentative D call: TRBD2 (6 bases). V lost 2 bases to trimming and J lost 7 bases, with 12 bases between them. This CDR3 has 13 residues. Germline values: CDR1 SEHNR, CDR2 FQNEAQ (reference sequence). This CDR3 is CASSLRSGDEQYF. CDR3 nucleotides: TGTGCCAGCAGCTTACGTTCGGGGGATGAGCAGTACTTC.

The J gene is TRBJ2-7, the V gene TRBV2, with D possibly being TRBD2 (5 bases). Per germline, CDR1 SNHLY and CDR2 FYNNEI. This CDR3 comprises 16 residues. The ends were cut back, 6 bases at V and 0 bases at J, with 18 bases in the middle. The CDR3 nucleotides are TGTGCCAGCAGACCCCTTGAGGGAGCCCCCTCCTACGAGCAGTACTTC. Its translation is CASRPLEGAPSYEQYF.

This clone was counted a few times. The V call is TRBV2, the J call TRBJ2-7; 7 nucleotides line up with TRBD2. Germline V lookup: CDR1 SNHLY, CDR2 FYNNEI. Trimming removed 9 bases from V and 2 bases from J; junction bases left unmatched: 7. This CDR3 is built from 13 residues. CDR3 loop: CASKAGRTYEQYF. The CDR3 DNA reads as TGTGCCAGTAAAGCGGGACGGACCTACGAGCAGTACTTC.

The sample holds one count of this clone. V and J are TRBV5-1 and TRBJ2-1, with D hard to call. The CDR3 runs to 14 residues. Germline loops: CDR1 SGHRS, CDR2 YFSETQ. V gave up 6 bases and J gave up 6 bases, with 16 bases separating them. The CDR3 coding sequence is TGCGCCAGCAACCCCGTTGGCAGTTCCAATGAGCAGTTCTTC. Amino acid sequence: CASNPVGSSNEQFF.

Only a few counts were recorded for this clone. The chain joins TRBV28 to TRBJ2-2, with D maybe TRBD2 (6 bases). V was cut by 4 bases and J by 2 bases, with 17 bases left in between. Germline-derived CDR1 and CDR2 are MDHEN and SYDVKM. CDR3 length: 17 amino acids. The CDR3 coding sequence is TGTGCCAGCAGTTCCCCCCCCGGGGGAGGAAACACCGGGGAGCTGTTTTTT. Translation: CASSSPPGGGNTGELFF.

The rearrangement links TRBV15 to TRBJ2-1; no reliable D call. CDR1 and CDR2 from the germline V gene are LNHNV and YYDKDF (reference sequence). The CDR3 is 15 amino acids. The ends were cut back, 5 bases at V and 0 bases at J, with 11 bases in the middle. The CDR3 region is CATSPPHSSYNEQFF. In DNA form, the CDR3 reads TGTGCCACCAGCCCCCCGCACAGCTCCTACAATGAGCAGTTCTTC.

The gene calls are TRBV7-9 and TRBJ2-5; the D is unclear. The germline V gene has CDR1 SEHNR and CDR2 FQNEAQ (reference sequence). Trimming stripped 2 bases from V and 3 bases from J, with 7 bases between. The CDR3 is 13 residues long. DNA of the CDR3: TGTGCCAGCAGCTTAATTCCTGAAGAGACCCAGTACTTC. Amino acids: CASSLIPEETQYF. The full variable domain, in which reference TRBV7-9 and TRBJ2-5 provide the parts outside the CDR3, is DTGVSQNPRHKITKRGQNVTFRCDPISEHNRLYWYRQTLGQGPEFLTYFQNEAQLEKSRLLSDRFSAERPKGSFSTLEIQRTEQGDSAMYLCASSLIPEETQYFGPGTRLLVL.